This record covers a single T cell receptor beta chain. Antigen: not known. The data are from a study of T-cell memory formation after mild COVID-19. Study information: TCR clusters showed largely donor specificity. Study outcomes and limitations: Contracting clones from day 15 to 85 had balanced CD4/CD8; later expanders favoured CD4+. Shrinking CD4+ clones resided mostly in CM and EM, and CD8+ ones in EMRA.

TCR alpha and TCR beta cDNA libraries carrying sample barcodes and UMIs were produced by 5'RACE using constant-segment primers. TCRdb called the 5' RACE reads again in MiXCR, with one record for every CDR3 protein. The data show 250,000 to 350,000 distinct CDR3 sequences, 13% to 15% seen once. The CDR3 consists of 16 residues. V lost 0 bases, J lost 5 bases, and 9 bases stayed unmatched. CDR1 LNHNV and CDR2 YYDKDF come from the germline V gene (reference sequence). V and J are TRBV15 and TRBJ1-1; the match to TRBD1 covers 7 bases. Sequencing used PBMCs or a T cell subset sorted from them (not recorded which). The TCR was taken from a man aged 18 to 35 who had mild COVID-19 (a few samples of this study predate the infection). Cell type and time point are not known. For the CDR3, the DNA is TGTGCCACCAGCAGAGAACCTCAGGGGGGAGTAACTGAAGCTTTCTTT. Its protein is CATSREPQGGVTEAFF.